The subject of this entry is one T cell receptor (beta chain). Its antigen remains unknown. Alongside a J-beta primer mix, a sample-barcoded 5' primer served in a second PCR lasting about 7 to 12 cycles. A template-switch adaptor that had 12 random nucleotides put a tag on each cDNA molecule. TCRdb recomputed calls from the 5' RACE reads with MiXCR, one row per CDR3 protein. The sample has over a million distinct CDR3 sequences; 40% to 50% are singletons. The source of the sample is a study of blood T cells in healthy people across ages. General study results and limits: Donor CMV status was unknown, possibly confounding expanded clonotype changes. Long-lived donors carried more naive CD4+ cells and greater diversity than aged donors.

Total RNA extraction produced at least 5 micrograms (per sample) for the study. CDR3 length: 18 amino acids. Germline assignment: CDR1 SEHNR and CDR2 FQNEAQ (reference sequence). J lost 1 base, V lost 10 bases, and 20 bases had no gene match. The rearrangement joins TRBV7-9 to TRBJ2-3; 7 bases line up with TRBD2. The TCR was taken from a woman younger than 30 in good health. The specimen sequenced was blood. The CDR3 region has the DNA TGTGCCACGCAAAACGGGCAGCACTGGGACTACCGCACAGATACGCAGTATTTT. This translates into CATQNGQHWDYRTDTQYF.